This TCR beta chain was found in a study of pediatric ulcerative colitis. Broader study findings: Ulcerative colitis patients shared more blood-rectal clones than controls. Rectal pinch biopsies may have included blood-derived T cells, especially in patients with overt colitis.

Details on this clone: Its antigen is undetermined.

The rectum was sampled with one to two pinch biopsies at colonoscopy. Up to 500,000 reads were sequenced per sample. TCRdb's copy holds only in-frame clones and misses some; the assay was immunoSEQ multiplex PCR. The sample lists 35,000 or so clones; 60% to 75% were seen once. Sequencing used gut tissue. The TCR was taken from a boy between 10 and 17 years old with moderate ulcerative colitis.

The CDR3 nucleotides read TGTGCCAGCAGTGAACTCGACTATGGCTACACCTTC. Amino acids: CASSELDYGYTF. J is TRBJ1-2 and V is TRBV2; D not certain. This CDR3 comprises 12 residues. Germline CDR1 SNHLY, CDR2 FYNNEI. V dropped 2 bases and J dropped 3 bases, with 4 bases sitting between them.